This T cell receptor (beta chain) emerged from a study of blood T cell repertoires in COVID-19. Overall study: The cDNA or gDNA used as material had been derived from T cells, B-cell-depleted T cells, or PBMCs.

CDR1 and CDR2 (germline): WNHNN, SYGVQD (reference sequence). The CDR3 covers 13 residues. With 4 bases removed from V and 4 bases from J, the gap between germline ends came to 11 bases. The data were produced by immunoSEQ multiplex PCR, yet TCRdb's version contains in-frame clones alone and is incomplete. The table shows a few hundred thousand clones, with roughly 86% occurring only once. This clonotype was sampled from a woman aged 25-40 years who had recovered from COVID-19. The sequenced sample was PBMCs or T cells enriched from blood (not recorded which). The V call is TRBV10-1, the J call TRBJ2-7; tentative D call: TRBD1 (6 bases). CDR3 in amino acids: CASSGTVAYEQYF. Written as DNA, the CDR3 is TGCGCCAGCAGTGGGACAGTAGCGTACGAGCAGTACTTC.